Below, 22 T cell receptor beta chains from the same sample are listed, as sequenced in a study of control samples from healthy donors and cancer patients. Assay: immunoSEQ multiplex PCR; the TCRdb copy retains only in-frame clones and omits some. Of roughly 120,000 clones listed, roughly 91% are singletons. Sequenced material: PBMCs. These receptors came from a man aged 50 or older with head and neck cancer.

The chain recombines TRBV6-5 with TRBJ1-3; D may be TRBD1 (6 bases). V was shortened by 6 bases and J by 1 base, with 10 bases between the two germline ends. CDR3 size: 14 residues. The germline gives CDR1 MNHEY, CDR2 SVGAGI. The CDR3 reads CASRLQGSGNTIYF. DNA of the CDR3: TGTGCCAGCAGGCTACAGGGATCTGGAAACACCATATATTTT.

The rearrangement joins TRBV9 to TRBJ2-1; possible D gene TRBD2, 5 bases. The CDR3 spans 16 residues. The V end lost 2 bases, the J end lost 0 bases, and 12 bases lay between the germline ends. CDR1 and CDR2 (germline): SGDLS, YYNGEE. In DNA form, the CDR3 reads TGTGCCAGCAGCGTCTTACTAGTCGGCTCCTACAATGAGCAGTTCTTC. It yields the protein CASSVLLVGSYNEQFF.

This CDR3 reads CATSRVGGNYGYTF. In nucleotides, the CDR3 is TGTGCCACCAGCAGAGTTGGAGGGAACTATGGCTACACCTTC. The chain links TRBV15 to TRBJ1-2; D unclear. Germline V gene data show CDR1 as LNHNV and CDR2 as YYDKDF (reference sequence). Between the trimmed V and J ends, which lost 1 base and 2 bases, there was a span of 8 bases. The CDR3 spans 14 residues.

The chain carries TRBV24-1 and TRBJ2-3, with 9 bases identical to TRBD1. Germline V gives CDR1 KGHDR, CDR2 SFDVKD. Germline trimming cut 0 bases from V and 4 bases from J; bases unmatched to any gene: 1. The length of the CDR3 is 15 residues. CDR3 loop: CATSDLGQGPDTQYF. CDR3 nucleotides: TGTGCCACCAGTGATTTGGGACAGGGGCCAGATACGCAGTATTTT.

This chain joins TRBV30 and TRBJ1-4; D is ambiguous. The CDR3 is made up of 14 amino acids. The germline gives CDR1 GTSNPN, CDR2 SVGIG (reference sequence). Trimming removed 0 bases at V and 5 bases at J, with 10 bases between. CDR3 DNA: TGTGCCTGGAGTGTACCCACCCGAAATGAAAAACTGTTTTTT. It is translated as CAWSVPTRNEKLFF.

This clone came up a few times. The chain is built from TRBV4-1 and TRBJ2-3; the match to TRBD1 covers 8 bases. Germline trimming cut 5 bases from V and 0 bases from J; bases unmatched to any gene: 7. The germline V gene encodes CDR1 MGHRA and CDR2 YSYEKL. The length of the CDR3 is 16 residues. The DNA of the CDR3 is TGCGCCAGCAGCTTCCGACAGGGGCCGAGCACAGATACGCAGTATTTT. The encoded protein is CASSFRQGPSTDTQYF.

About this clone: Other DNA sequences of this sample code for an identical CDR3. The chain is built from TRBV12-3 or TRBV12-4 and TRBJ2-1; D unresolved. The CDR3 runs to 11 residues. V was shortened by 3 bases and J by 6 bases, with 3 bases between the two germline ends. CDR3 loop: CASSLSNEQFF. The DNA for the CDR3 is TGTGCCAGCAGTTTGTCCAATGAGCAGTTCTTC.

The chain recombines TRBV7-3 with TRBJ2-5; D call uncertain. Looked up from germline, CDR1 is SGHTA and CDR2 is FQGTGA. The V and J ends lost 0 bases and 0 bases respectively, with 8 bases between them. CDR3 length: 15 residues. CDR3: CASSLTPSYQETQYF. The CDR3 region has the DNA TGTGCCAGCAGCTTAACCCCCTCGTACCAAGAGACCCAGTACTTC.

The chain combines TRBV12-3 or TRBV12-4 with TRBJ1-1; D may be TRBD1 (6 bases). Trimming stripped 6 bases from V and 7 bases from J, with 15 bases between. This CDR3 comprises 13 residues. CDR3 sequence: CASRARWTDEAFF. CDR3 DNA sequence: TGTGCCAGCAGAGCCCGATGGACAGATGAAGCTTTCTTT.

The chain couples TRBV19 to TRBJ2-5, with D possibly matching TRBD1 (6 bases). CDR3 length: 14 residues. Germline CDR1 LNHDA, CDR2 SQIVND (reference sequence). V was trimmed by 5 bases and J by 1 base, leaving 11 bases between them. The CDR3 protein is CASSPRDIQETQYF. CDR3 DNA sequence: TGTGCCAGTAGTCCAAGGGACATCCAAGAGACCCAGTACTTC.

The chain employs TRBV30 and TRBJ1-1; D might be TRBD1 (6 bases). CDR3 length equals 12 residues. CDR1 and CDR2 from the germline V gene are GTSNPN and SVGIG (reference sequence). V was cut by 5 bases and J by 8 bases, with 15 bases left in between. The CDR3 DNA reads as TGTGCCTGGGGGGCCCTCAGGGGCGAAGCTTTCTTT. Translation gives CAWGALRGEAFF.

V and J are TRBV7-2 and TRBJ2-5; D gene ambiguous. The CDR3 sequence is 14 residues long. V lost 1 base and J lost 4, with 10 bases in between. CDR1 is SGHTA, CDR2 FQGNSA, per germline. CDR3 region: CASSLVLFGETQYF. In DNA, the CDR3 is TGTGCCAGCAGCTTAGTTCTTTTCGGAGAGACCCAGTACTTC.

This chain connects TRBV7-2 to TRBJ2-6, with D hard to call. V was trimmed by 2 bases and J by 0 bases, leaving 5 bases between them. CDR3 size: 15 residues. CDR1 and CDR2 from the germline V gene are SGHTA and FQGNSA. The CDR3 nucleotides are TGTGCCAGCAGCTTAAGATCCTCTGGGGCCAACGTCCTGACTTTC. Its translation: CASSLRSSGANVLTF.

CDR3 DNA sequence: TGTGCCAGCTCCGGGCCTGGGACAGGGGTGATTCCAAAGGTTAATGAGCAGTTCTTC. Translating it yields CASSGPGTGVIPKVNEQFF. The chain has TRBV18 and TRBJ2-1; 10 nucleotides line up with TRBD1. CDR1 KGHSH and CDR2 LQKENI come from the germline V gene. This CDR3 is 19 amino acids long. Trimming took 6 bases from V and 7 from J; bases not matched to a gene: 21.

Here the CDR3 reads CASSGGRDQPQHF. CDR3 coding DNA: TGTGCCAGCAGCGGCGGGAGGGATCAGCCCCAGCATTTT. The genes are TRBV9 and TRBJ1-5; the D is unclear. V shed 3 bases and J shed 5 bases, with 9 bases lying between them. Looked up from germline, CDR1 is SGDLS and CDR2 is YYNGEE. The CDR3 contains 13 residues.

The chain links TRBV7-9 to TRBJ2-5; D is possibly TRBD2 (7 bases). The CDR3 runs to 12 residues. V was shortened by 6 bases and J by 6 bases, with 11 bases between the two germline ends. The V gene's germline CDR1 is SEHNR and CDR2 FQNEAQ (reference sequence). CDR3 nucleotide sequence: TGTGCCAGCAGTGGGGGGGCAAAGACCCAGTACTTC. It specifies CASSGGAKTQYF.

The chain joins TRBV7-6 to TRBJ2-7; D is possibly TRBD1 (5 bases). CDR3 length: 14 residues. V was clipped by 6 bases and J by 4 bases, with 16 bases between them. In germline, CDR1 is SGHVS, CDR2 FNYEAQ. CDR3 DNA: TGTGCCAGCAGTCCAGGTGGGGCATTGTACGAGCAGTACTTC. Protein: CASSPGGALYEQYF.

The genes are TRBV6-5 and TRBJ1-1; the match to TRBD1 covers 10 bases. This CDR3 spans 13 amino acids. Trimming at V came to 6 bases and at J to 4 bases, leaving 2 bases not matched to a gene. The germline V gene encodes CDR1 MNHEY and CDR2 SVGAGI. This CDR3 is CASRTGGVTEAFF. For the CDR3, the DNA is TGTGCCAGCAGGACAGGGGGCGTCACTGAAGCTTTCTTT.

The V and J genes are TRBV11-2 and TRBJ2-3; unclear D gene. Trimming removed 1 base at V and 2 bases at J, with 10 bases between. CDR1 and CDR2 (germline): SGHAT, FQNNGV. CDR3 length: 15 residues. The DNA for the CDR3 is TGTGCCAGCAGCTTAGGAATCCTTAACACAGATACGCAGTATTTT. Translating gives CASSLGILNTDTQYF.

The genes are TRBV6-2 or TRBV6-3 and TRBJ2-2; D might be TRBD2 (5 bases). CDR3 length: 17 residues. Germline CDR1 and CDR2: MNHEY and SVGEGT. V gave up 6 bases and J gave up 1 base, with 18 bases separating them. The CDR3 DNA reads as TGTGCCAGCAGCACAAGTGCAGCGGCGGAGAACACCGGGGAGCTGTTTTTT. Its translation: CASSTSAAAENTGELFF.

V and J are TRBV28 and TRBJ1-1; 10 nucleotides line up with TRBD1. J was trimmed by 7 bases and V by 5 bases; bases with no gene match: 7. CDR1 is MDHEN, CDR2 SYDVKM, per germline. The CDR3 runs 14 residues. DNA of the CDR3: TGTGCCAGCAGTCGAGACAGGGGGCTTGGTGAAGCTTTCTTT. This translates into CASSRDRGLGEAFF. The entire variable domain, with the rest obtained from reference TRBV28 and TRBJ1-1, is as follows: DVKVTQSSRYLVKRTGEKVFLECVQDMDHENMFWYRQDPGLGLRLIYFSYDVKMKEKGDIPEGYSVSREKKERFSLILESASTNQTSMYLCASSRDRGLGEAFFGQGTRLTVV.

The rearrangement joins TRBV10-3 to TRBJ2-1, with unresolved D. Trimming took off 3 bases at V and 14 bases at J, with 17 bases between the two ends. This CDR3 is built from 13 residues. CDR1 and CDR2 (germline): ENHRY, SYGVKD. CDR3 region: CAISDLSFDVEFF. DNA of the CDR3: TGTGCCATCAGTGACCTTTCTTTTGATGTTGAGTTCTTC.